This TCR beta chain was profiled in a study of control samples from healthy donors and cancer patients (dated by TCRdb to 2018 to 2020). Taken from cysteine to phenylalanine, the CDR3 has 14 residues. This entry keeps only the CDR3 DNA: 42 bases, framed from base 1. At the junction V is shortened by 5 bases and J by 4 bases; bases outside the gene matches: 6. CDR1 is given as MNHEY and CDR2 as SVGEGT, both from the germline V gene. Notes on this clone: The clone's antigen remains unknown. Per-nucleotide qualities are absent, and no much larger clonotype sits a single base away.

The receptor library was made with the immunoSEQ multiplex PCR assay. TCRdb's version of the immuneACCESS table is confined to in-frame rearrangements and falls short of the full clone set. An unresolved V gene accounts for under half of the shortfall where checked; the remainder is of unknown origin. The sample includes about 86,000 clones, with approximately 88% observed a single time. The ten most abundant clones make up about 9.5% of the sample. Recombination joined TRBV6-2 or TRBV6-3 with TRBJ1-2; 8 nucleotides in the junction match TRBD1. The sample comprised PBMCs. This receptor was obtained from a woman aged 45 to 65 with colorectal cancer. The nucleotide sequence reads TGTGCCAGCAGTAGAGGGACAGGAGCCTATGGCTACACCTTC. The resulting protein is CASSRGTGAYGYTF.